This T cell receptor beta chain was retrieved from a study of cytomegalovirus exposure and HLA in healthy donors. Turning to the study itself: Earlier sequencing of about 200 million T cells yielded 90 million to 140 million unique TCR beta sequences. Study-wide points: An analysis done earlier found most TCR beta V segments productive about 87% or about 30% of the time. Differences between HLA loci emerged in a later analysis of TCR association rates, with DRB1 most and HLA-C fewest.

Germline V gene lookup returns CDR1 LNHDA and CDR2 SQIVND (reference sequence). Trimming removed 5 bases at V and 4 bases at J, with 14 bases between. The CDR3 has 14 amino acids. On this clone itself: The antigen remains unidentified.

The study ran its PCR with 60 Vbeta and 13 Jbeta primers. In the authors' workflow: Later, an analysis found about 77 million unique TCR beta chains, and around 10 million of these were shared. The data were produced by immunoSEQ multiplex PCR, yet TCRdb's version contains in-frame clones alone and is incomplete. V and J calls and clone size come straight from that table; D and trimming were deduced from the DNA. The sample shows about 140,000 clones, about 79% of them seen only once. The genes are TRBV19 and TRBJ1-1, with a tentative D call TRBD1 (6 bases). Sequenced sample: PBMCs. This sequence was found in a man between 40 and 49 years old in good health and CMV-seropositive. The CDR3 region has the DNA TGTGCCAGTAGTGCCCAACAGGGTTCCACTGAAGCTTTCTTT. It is translated as CASSAQQGSTEAFF.